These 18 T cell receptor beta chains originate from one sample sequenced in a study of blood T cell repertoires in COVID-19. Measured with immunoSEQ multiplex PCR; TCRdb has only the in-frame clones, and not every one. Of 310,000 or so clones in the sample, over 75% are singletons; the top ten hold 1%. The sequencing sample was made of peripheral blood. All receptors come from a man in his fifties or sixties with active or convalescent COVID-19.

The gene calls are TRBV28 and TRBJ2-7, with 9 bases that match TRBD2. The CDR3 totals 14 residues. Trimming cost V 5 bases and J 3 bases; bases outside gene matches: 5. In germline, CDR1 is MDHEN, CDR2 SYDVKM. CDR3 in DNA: TGTGCCAGCAGTAATAGCGGGGGCATCTACGAGCAGTACTTC. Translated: CASSNSGGIYEQYF.

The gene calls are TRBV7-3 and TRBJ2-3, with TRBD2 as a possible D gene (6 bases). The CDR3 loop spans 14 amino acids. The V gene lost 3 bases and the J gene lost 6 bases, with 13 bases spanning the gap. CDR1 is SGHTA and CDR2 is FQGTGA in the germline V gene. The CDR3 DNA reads TGTGCCAGCAGCTTTCCGGGAGCCCCGGATACGCAGTATTTT. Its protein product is CASSFPGAPDTQYF.

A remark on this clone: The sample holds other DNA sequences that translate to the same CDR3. The CDR3 coding sequence is TGCAGCGTGCGGACAGGGCTGAACACTGAAGCTTTCTTT. Its protein is CSVRTGLNTEAFF. The chain combines TRBV29-1 with TRBJ1-1, with 8 positions matching TRBD1. The CDR3 length is 13 residues. Trimming took 6 bases from V and 0 from J; bases not matched to a gene: 3. Germline V gives CDR1 SQVTM, CDR2 ANQGSEA.

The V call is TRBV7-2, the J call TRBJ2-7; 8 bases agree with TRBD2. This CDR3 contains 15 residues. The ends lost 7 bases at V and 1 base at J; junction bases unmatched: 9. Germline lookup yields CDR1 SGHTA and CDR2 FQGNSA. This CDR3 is CASTFLGGGSYEQYF. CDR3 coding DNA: TGTGCCAGCACCTTCCTAGGCGGGGGGTCCTACGAGCAGTACTTC.

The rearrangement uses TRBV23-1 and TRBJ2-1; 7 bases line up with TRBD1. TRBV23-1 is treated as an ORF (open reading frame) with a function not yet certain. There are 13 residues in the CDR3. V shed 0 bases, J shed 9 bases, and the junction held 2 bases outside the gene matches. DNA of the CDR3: TGCGCCAGCAGTCAATCTAAGGGGGCTGAGCAGTTCTTC. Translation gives CASSQSKGAEQFF.

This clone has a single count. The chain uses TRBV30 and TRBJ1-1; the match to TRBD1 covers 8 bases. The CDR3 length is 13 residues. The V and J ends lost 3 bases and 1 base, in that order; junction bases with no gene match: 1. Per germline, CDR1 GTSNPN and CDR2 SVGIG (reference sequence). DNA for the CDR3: TGTGCCTGGAGCAGGGGGCCGAACACTGAAGCTTTCTTT. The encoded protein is CAWSRGPNTEAFF.

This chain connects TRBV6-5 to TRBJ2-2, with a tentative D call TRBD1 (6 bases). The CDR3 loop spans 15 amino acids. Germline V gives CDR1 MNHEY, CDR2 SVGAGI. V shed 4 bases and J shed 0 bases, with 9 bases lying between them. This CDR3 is CASSSGVANTGELFF. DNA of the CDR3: TGTGCCAGCAGTTCAGGGGTCGCGAACACCGGGGAGCTGTTTTTT.

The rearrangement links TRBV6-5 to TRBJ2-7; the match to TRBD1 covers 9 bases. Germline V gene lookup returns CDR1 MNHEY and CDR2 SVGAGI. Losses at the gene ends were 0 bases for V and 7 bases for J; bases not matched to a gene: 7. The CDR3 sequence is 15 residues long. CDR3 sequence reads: CASSYSRDRVWEQYF. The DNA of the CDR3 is TGTGCCAGCAGTTACTCGAGGGACAGGGTTTGGGAGCAGTACTTC.

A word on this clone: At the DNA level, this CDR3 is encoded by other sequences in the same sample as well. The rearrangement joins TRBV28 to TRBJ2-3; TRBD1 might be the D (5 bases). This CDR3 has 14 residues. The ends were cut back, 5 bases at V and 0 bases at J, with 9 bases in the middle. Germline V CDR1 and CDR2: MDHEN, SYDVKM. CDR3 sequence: CASSQGHSTDTQYF. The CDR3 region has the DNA TGTGCCAGCAGTCAGGGCCATAGCACAGATACGCAGTATTTT.

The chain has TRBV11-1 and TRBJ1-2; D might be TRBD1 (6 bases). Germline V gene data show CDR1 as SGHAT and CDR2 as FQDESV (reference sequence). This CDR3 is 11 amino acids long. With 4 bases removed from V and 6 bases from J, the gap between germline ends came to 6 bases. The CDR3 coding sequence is TGTGCCAGCAGCTACAGGGATGGCTACACCTTC. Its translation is CASSYRDGYTF.

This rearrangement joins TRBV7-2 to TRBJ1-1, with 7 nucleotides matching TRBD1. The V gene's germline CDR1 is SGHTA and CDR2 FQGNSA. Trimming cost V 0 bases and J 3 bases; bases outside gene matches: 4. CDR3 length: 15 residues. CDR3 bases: TGTGCCAGCAGCTTAGCGCCCGGGACAGACACTGAAGCTTTCTTT. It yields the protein CASSLAPGTDTEAFF.

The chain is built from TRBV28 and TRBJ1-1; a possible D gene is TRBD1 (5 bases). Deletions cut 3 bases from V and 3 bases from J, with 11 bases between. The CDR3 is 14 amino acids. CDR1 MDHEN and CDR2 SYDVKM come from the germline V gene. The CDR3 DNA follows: TGTGCCAGCAGTTTCTCCGACAGATACACTGAAGCTTTCTTT. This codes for CASSFSDRYTEAFF. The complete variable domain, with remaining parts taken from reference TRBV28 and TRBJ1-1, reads DVKVTQSSRYLVKRTGEKVFLECVQDMDHENMFWYRQDPGLGLRLIYFSYDVKMKEKGDIPEGYSVSREKKERFSLILESASTNQTSMYLCASSFSDRYTEAFFGQGTRLTVV.

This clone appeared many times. For the CDR3, the DNA is TGTGCCAGCCGAGGGACAATCGGGGTCTCCAATTCACCCCTCCACTTT. This gives the protein CASRGTIGVSNSPLHF. V usage is TRBV2 and J usage is TRBJ1-6; weak D call: TRBD1 (6 bases). The V and J ends lost 8 bases and 7 bases respectively, with 21 bases between them. This CDR3 contains 16 residues. Germline CDR1 is SNHLY and CDR2 is FYNNEI. The variable domain in full, with the rest retrieved from reference TRBV2 and TRBJ1-6, is EPEVTQTPSHQVTQMGQEVILRCVPISNHLYFYWYRQILGQKVEFLVSFYNNEISEKSEIFDDQFSVERPDGSNFTLKIRSTKLEDSAMYFCASRGTIGVSNSPLHFGNGTRLTVT.

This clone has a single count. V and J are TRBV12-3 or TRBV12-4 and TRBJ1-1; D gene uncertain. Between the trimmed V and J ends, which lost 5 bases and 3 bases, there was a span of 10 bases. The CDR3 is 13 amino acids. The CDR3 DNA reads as TGTGCCAGCAGTGAGGGATCGTACACTGAAGCTTTCTTT. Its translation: CASSEGSYTEAFF.

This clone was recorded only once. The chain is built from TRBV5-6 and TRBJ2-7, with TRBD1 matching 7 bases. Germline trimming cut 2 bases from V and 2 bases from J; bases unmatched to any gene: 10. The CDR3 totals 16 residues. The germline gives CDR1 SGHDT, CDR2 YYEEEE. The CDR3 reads CASSFEPRQGPYEQYF. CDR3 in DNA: TGTGCCAGCAGCTTCGAACCCAGACAGGGCCCCTACGAGCAGTACTTC.

DNA of the CDR3: TGTGCCAGCAGCCAACCCACCGGGATCTACGAGCAGTACTTC. Translation gives CASSQPTGIYEQYF. The chain combines TRBV28 with TRBJ2-7, with TRBD2 as a possible D gene (5 bases). V gave up 6 bases and J gave up 3 bases, with 15 bases separating them. CDR3 size: 14 residues. The germline CDR1 and CDR2 sequences are MDHEN and SYDVKM. The whole variable domain, remainder taken from reference TRBV28 and TRBJ2-7, is DVKVTQSSRYLVKRTGEKVFLECVQDMDHENMFWYRQDPGLGLRLIYFSYDVKMKEKGDIPEGYSVSREKKERFSLILESASTNQTSMYLCASSQPTGIYEQYFGPGTRLTVT.

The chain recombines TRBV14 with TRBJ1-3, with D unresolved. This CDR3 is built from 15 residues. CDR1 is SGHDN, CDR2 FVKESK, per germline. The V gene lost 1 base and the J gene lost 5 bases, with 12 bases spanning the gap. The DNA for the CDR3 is TGTGCCAGCAGCCAAGTTACTTACAGCCGAAACACCATATATTTT. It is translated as CASSQVTYSRNTIYF. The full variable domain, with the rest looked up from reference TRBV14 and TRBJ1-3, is EAGVTQFPSHSVIEKGQTVTLRCDPISGHDNLYWYRRVMGKEIKFLLHFVKESKQDESGMPNNRFLAERTGGTYSTLKVQPAELEDSGVYFCASSQVTYSRNTIYFGEGSWLTVV.

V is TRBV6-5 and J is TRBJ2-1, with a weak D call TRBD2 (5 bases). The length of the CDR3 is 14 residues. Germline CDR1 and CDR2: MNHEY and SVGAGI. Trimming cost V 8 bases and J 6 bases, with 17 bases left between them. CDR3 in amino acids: CASGPGVVGNEQFF. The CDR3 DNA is TGTGCCAGCGGGCCCGGGGTTGTAGGCAATGAGCAGTTCTTC.